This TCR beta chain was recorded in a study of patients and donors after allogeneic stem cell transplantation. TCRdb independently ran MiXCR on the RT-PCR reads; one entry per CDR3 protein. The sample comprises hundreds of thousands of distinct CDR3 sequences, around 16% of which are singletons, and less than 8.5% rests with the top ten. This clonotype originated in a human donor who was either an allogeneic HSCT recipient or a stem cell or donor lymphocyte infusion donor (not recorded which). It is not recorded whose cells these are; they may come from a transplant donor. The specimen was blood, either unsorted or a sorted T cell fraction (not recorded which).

This CDR3 is CASSGPGQALSYEQYF. As DNA, the CDR3 is TGTGCCAGCAGCGGCCCCGGACAGGCCCTCTCCTACGAGCAGTACTTC. The chain has TRBV9 and TRBJ2-7; 7 bases are shared with TRBD1. CDR1 SGDLS and CDR2 YYNGEE come from the germline V gene. The CDR3 is 16 residues long. Trimming cost V 3 bases and J 0 bases; bases outside gene matches: 9. The entire variable domain, with the rest obtained from reference TRBV9 and TRBJ2-7, is as follows: DSGVTQTPKHLITATGQRVTLRCSPRSGDLSVYWYQQSLDQGLQFLIQYYNGEERAKGNILERFSAQQFPDLHSELNLSSLELGDSALYFCASSGPGQALSYEQYFGPGTRLTVT.